This TCR beta chain came from a study of CD8 T cells in ankylosing spondylitis. The V gene's germline CDR1 is SGHRS and CDR2 YFSETQ. This CDR3 is built from 13 residues. The V gene end was trimmed by 4 bases and the J gene end by 6 bases; junction bases not matched to a gene: 3. Study-level results: A TCR beta motif made of fewer than ten highly homologous variants seemed typical of ankylosing spondylitis blood.

This clonotype was detected ten times or more. No antigen is known for it. Via MiXCR, TCRdb re-called the 5' RACE reads, giving one row per CDR3 protein. The top ten clones hold 0.75% to 0.9% of a sample with approximately 400,000 distinct CDR3 sequences, about 25% of them seen once. The sequencing sample was made of blood, either unsorted or a sorted T cell fraction (not recorded which). The chain joins TRBV5-1 to TRBJ1-2; 10 bases line up with TRBD1. The origin of this receptor is a male donor with ankylosing spondylitis. CDR3 coding DNA: TGCGCCAGCAGCCCCGGACAGGGGGATGGCTACACCTTC. Amino acid sequence: CASSPGQGDGYTF.